This entry lists 3 T cell receptor beta chains sequenced from one sample in a study of graft-versus-host responses after intestinal transplantation. TCRdb's table, derived via immunoSEQ multiplex PCR, lists solely in-frame clones and lacks some. The sample consists of 130,000 to 150,000 clones, approximately 91% of them appearing once. These receptors' antigens are unknown. The sequences come from unstimulated CD4+ T cells sorted from spleen or lymph node cells, collected before intestinal transplant. The receptors derive from a human donor who received an intestinal transplant.

The chain couples TRBV10-3 to TRBJ2-7; TRBD1 matches 7 bases. The CDR3 is 13 residues long. Per germline, CDR1 ENHRY and CDR2 SYGVKD. V dropped 6 bases and J dropped 0; count of bases not matched to a gene: 2. The CDR3 reads CAIRGTVSYEQYF. The CDR3 region has the DNA TGTGCCATCAGAGGGACAGTCTCCTACGAGCAGTACTTC.

This rearrangement joins TRBV15 to TRBJ2-5; 8 bases line up with TRBD2. V trimming: 5 bases; J trimming: 4 bases; junction bases outside the gene matches: 9. Per the germline V gene, CDR1 is LNHNV and CDR2 is YYDKDF (reference sequence). This CDR3 has 15 amino acids. This chain's CDR3 is CATSGGSGNGETQYF. The CDR3 DNA follows: TGTGCCACCAGCGGTGGTAGCGGGAATGGAGAGACCCAGTACTTC.

The V call is TRBV30, the J call TRBJ2-7, with D perhaps matching TRBD2 (6 bases). The CDR3 length is 13 residues. Germline V gene data show CDR1 as GTSNPN and CDR2 as SVGIG (reference sequence). The V and J ends lost 4 bases and 6 bases respectively, with 16 bases between them. CDR3 sequence (DNA): TGTGCCTGGAAAGCGGGCGGGCCCTCCGAGCAGTACTTC. Translation: CAWKAGGPSEQYF.